These 20 T cell receptor beta chains share one sample of origin, sequenced in a study of cytomegalovirus exposure and HLA in healthy donors. Primers: 60 Vbeta forward and 13 Jbeta reverse. Clones were read by immunoSEQ multiplex PCR, and TCRdb kept only the in-frame ones, dropping some. Found here are 180,000 or so clones, 86% of them singletons; the top ten hold around 0.31%. The sequencing sample was made of PBMCs. The receptors here all came from a woman in her twenties or thirties in good health and CMV-seronegative.

CDR3 region: CASSYSRGTGMKTQYF. In DNA form, the CDR3 reads TGTGCCAGCAGTTACTCGAGAGGGACAGGGATGAAGACCCAGTACTTC. The rearrangement links TRBV6-5 to TRBJ2-5; TRBD1 matches at 9 bases. With 0 bases clipped from V and 6 bases from J, the junction kept 8 bases outside the gene matches. Germline-derived CDR1 and CDR2 are MNHEY and SVGAGI. The CDR3 has 16 amino acids.

The chain recombines TRBV15 with TRBJ1-5; maybe TRBD1 (6 bases). V lost 1 base and J 2 bases, leaving 18 bases between the germline ends. Germline V CDR1 and CDR2: LNHNV, YYDKDF (reference sequence). The CDR3 totals 18 residues. CDR3: CATSRGIILQGGNQPQHF. The CDR3, as DNA: TGTGCCACCAGCAGAGGGATTATTTTACAGGGAGGCAATCAGCCCCAGCATTTT.

As to this clone: Other DNA sequences of this sample code for an identical CDR3. The V gene is TRBV9, the J gene TRBJ2-1; D is unresolved. This CDR3 has 13 amino acids. Germline CDR1 SGDLS, CDR2 YYNGEE. Between the trimmed V and J ends, which lost 4 bases and 4 bases, there was a span of 9 bases. The DNA for the CDR3 is TGTGCCAGCAGCCCCCGCGGTTACAATGAGCAGTTCTTC. Protein sequence: CASSPRGYNEQFF.

The gene calls are TRBV11-2 and TRBJ2-5; TRBD2 agrees at 8 bases. With the DNA end fitting TRBJ2-7 better, the J assignment may be wrong. The CDR3 covers 15 residues. Germline CDR1 and CDR2: SGHAT and FQNNGV. CDR3 sequence reads: CASSFQTGGFYEQYF. The CDR3 bases are TGTGCCAGCAGCTTCCAGACGGGAGGGTTTTACGAGCAGTACTTC.

The chain has TRBV29-1 and TRBJ1-2; 7 bases agree with TRBD1. The J segment lost 5 bases and the V segment lost 7 bases, leaving 13 bases of the junction unmatched. The germline gives CDR1 SQVTM, CDR2 ANQGSEA. The CDR3 is 14 amino acids. The CDR3 DNA reads TGCAGCGCATTACAGGACAGGAATCTATATGGCTACACCTTC. Its translation is CSALQDRNLYGYTF.

V is TRBV10-2 and J is TRBJ2-3; no clear D gene. V gave up 9 bases and J gave up 4 bases, with 8 bases separating them. The CDR3 sequence is 11 residues long. CDR1 WSHSY and CDR2 SAAADI come from the germline V gene. Here the CDR3 DNA reads TGCGCCAGTTCGCTAGCAGATACGCAGTATTTT. Translating it yields CASSLADTQYF.

This clone appeared a single time. The chain recombines TRBV14 with TRBJ1-4, with 8 bases that match TRBD1. Trimming at V came to 4 bases and at J to 8 bases, leaving 9 bases not matched to a gene. CDR3 length: 15 amino acids. CDR1 is SGHDN, CDR2 FVKESK, per germline. CDR3 nucleotide sequence: TGTGCCAGCAGCCCACGGACAGGGCGTAGGGAAAAACTGTTTTTT. It codes for CASSPRTGRREKLFF. Drawing the rest from reference TRBV14 and TRBJ1-4, the complete variable domain is EAGVTQFPSHSVIEKGQTVTLRCDPISGHDNLYWYRRVMGKEIKFLLHFVKESKQDESGMPNNRFLAERTGGTYSTLKVQPAELEDSGVYFCASSPRTGRREKLFFGSGTQLSVL.

Remarks on this clone: The same CDR3 also results from other DNA sequences found in this sample. The CDR3 coding sequence is TGCGCCAGCAGCTTGGACAGGATGAACACTGAAGCTTTCTTT. Translation: CASSLDRMNTEAFF. The gene calls are TRBV5-1 and TRBJ1-1, with D perhaps TRBD1 (5 bases). Looked up from germline, CDR1 is SGHRS and CDR2 is YFSETQ. The length of the CDR3 is 14 residues. Trimming removed 0 bases at V and 0 bases at J, with 6 bases between.

The chain joins TRBV7-8 to TRBJ1-2; D call uncertain. Looked up from germline, CDR1 is SGHVS and CDR2 is FQNEAQ. V lost 5 bases, J lost 7 bases, and 11 bases lay in between. This CDR3 comprises 12 residues. The CDR3 nucleotides read TGTGCCAGCAGCCCCCGAGTAGCTGGCTACACCTTC. Its protein product is CASSPRVAGYTF.

DNA for the CDR3: TGTGCCAGCAGTTTCCCCAATACTACAGGGGGCGACGAGCAGTACTTC. This sequence encodes CASSFPNTTGGDEQYF. This chain joins TRBV2 and TRBJ2-7; 9 nucleotides agree with TRBD1. This CDR3 is built from 16 residues. Trimming cost V 5 bases and J 5 bases; bases outside gene matches: 13. Per the germline V gene, CDR1 is SNHLY and CDR2 is FYNNEI.

The chain uses TRBV5-8 and TRBJ2-5, with D hard to call. CDR3 length: 14 residues. The V end was cut by 0 bases, the J end by 0 bases, with 6 bases between. Per germline, CDR1 SGHTS and CDR2 YDEGEE. The CDR3, as DNA: TGTGCCAGCAGCTTGGACAGCTACCAAGAGACCCAGTACTTC. It is translated as CASSLDSYQETQYF. The whole variable domain, filled in from reference TRBV5-8 and TRBJ2-5, reads EAGVTQSPTHLIKTRGQQATLRCSPISGHTSVYWYQQALGLGLQFLLWYDEGEERNRGNFPPRFSGRQFPNYSSELNVNALELEDSALYLCASSLDSYQETQYFGPGTRLLVL.

V gene TRBV6-9 combines with J gene TRBJ2-2; TRBD2 matches 11 bases. The CDR3 length is 20 residues. CDR1 MNHGY and CDR2 SVAAGI come from the germline V gene. The ends lost 7 bases at V and 8 bases at J; junction bases unmatched: 24. This chain's CDR3 is CASTILGQGILAGGLGELFF. CDR3 sequence (DNA): TGTGCCAGCACTATACTCGGACAGGGGATTCTAGCGGGGGGTCTAGGGGAGCTGTTTTTT.

This chain links TRBV2 with TRBJ2-5; no firm D call. Trimming removed 8 bases from V and 0 bases from J, with 4 bases in between. The CDR3 consists of 11 residues. The germline gives CDR1 SNHLY, CDR2 FYNNEI. CDR3 loop: CASAYQETQYF. Written as DNA, the CDR3 is TGTGCCAGCGCGTACCAAGAGACCCAGTACTTC.

There are a few counts of this clone. The chain combines TRBV2 with TRBJ2-7; TRBD2 matches 9 bases. CDR1 SNHLY and CDR2 FYNNEI come from the germline V gene. J gave up 0 bases and V 4 bases, and 1 base lay outside the gene matches. The CDR3 has 14 amino acids. The DNA of the CDR3 is TGTGCCAGCAGTGTTAGCGGGAGCTCCTACGAGCAGTACTTC. Translating gives CASSVSGSSYEQYF.

V is TRBV9 and J is TRBJ2-1, with 9 positions matching TRBD2. CDR1 SGDLS and CDR2 YYNGEE come from the germline V gene. J was trimmed by 5 bases and V by 4 bases; bases with no gene match: 7. The CDR3 has 15 residues. The CDR3 reads CASSPTSGPHNEQFF. In nucleotides, the CDR3 is TGTGCCAGCAGCCCTACTAGCGGGCCCCACAATGAGCAGTTCTTC.

The chain combines TRBV5-5 with TRBJ1-4, with a possible D match to TRBD1 (6 bases). Per the germline V gene, CDR1 is SGHKS and CDR2 is YYEKEE (reference sequence). Trimming stripped 3 bases from V and 10 bases from J, with 16 bases between. The CDR3 is made up of 14 amino acids. CDR3 DNA sequence: TGTGCCAGCAGCTCGGGGGGGGGCGCGGGAAAACTGTTTTTT. Protein product: CASSSGGGAGKLFF.

This rearrangement joins TRBV29-1 to TRBJ1-1; D ambiguous. From germline, CDR1 is SQVTM and CDR2 ANQGSEA. This CDR3 region has 12 residues. Trimming left V 7 bases short and J 0 bases short, with 9 bases between. The CDR3 region is CSAGRLNTEAFF. CDR3 nucleotides: TGCAGCGCCGGGAGGCTGAACACTGAAGCTTTCTTT.

V usage is TRBV5-4 and J usage is TRBJ2-7, with TRBD1 matching over 9 bases. Germline CDR1 is SGHNT and CDR2 is YYREEE (reference sequence). V trimming: 2 bases; J trimming: 4 bases; junction bases outside the gene matches: 10. CDR3 length: 16 amino acids. The CDR3, as DNA: TGTGCCAGCAGCTTCGAACAGGGGGCGCAGACATACGAGCAGTACTTC. Its translation: CASSFEQGAQTYEQYF.

The rearrangement uses TRBV11-2 and TRBJ1-2; TRBD1 agrees at 7 bases. There are 13 residues in the CDR3. CDR1 SGHAT and CDR2 FQNNGV come from the germline V gene. V shed 5 bases and J 5 bases; nucleotides not matched to a gene: 5. The CDR3 is CASSPRDSYGYTF. In nucleotides, the CDR3 is TGTGCCAGCAGCCCGCGGGACAGTTATGGCTACACCTTC.

The V gene is TRBV5-4, the J gene TRBJ2-3, with 12 nucleotides matching TRBD2. V gave up 4 bases and J gave up 1 base; unmatched junction bases: 4. CDR3 length equals 16 residues. Germline lookup yields CDR1 SGHNT and CDR2 YYREEE (reference sequence). CDR3 nucleotides: TGTGCCAGCAGCGTCGGACTAGCGGGACGCACAGATACGCAGTATTTT. Amino acid sequence: CASSVGLAGRTDTQYF.